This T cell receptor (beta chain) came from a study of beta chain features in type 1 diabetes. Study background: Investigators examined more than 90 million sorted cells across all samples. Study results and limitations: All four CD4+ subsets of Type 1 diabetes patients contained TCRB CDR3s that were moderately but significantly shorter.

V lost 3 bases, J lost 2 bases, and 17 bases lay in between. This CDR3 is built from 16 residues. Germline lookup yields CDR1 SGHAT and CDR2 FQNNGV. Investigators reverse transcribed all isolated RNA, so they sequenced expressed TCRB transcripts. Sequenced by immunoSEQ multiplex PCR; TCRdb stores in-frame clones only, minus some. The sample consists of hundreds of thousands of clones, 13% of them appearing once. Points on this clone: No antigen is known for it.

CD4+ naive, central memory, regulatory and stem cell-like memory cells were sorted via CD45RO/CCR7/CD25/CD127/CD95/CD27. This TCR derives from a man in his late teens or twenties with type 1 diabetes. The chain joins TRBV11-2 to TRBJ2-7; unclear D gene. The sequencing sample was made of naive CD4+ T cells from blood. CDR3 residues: CASSFYSGSQPYEQYF. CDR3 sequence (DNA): TGTGCCAGCAGCTTCTACTCGGGCAGCCAGCCCTACGAGCAGTACTTC.